Each of the 24 T cell receptor beta chains below was sequenced from the same sample in a study of a mutant IDH1 vaccine in newly diagnosed glioma. The repertoire was sequenced with immunoSEQ multiplex PCR; TCRdb's copy has only in-frame clones and lacks some. Among about 120,000 clones listed, roughly 90% were seen once. Time point noted: week 11, during vaccination. Doses consisted of 300 ug of mutant IDH1 20-mer peptide each, paired with topical imiquimod. Which antigens these TCRs recognize remains unknown. This sample comprised PBMCs, obtained from a glioma patient whose treatment included an IDH1 peptide vaccine. These receptors were collected from a woman between 50 and 59 years old with glioma.

The chain recombines TRBV7-9 with TRBJ2-7; no firm D call. Germline-derived CDR1 and CDR2 are SEHNR and FQNEAQ (reference sequence). This CDR3 is built from 15 residues. V lost 0 bases, J lost 3 bases, and 12 bases lay in between. The CDR3 nucleotides are TGTGCCAGCAGCTTAGCAGGCCAACCCAACTACGAGCAGTACTTC. It yields the protein CASSLAGQPNYEQYF.

The rearrangement joins TRBV5-1 to TRBJ1-2; TRBD1 agrees at 7 bases. V gave up 4 bases and J gave up 8 bases; unmatched junction bases: 11. Per germline, CDR1 SGHRS and CDR2 YFSETQ. There are 14 residues in the CDR3. CDR3 coding DNA: TGCGCCAGCAGCGCCGGACAGGCGGGTGGAGGCTACACCTTC. It yields the protein CASSAGQAGGGYTF.

The rearrangement links TRBV5-1 to TRBJ2-1, with D perhaps matching TRBD2 (6 bases). The V gene's germline CDR1 is SGHRS and CDR2 YFSETQ. This CDR3 comprises 13 residues. V was shortened by 0 bases and J by 7 bases, with 8 bases between the two germline ends. CDR3 DNA sequence: TGCGCCAGCAGCTTGGTGGAGGGAAATGAGCAGTTCTTC. Translating it yields CASSLVEGNEQFF. The entire variable domain, with the rest obtained from reference TRBV5-1 and TRBJ2-1, is as follows: KAGVTQTPRYLIKTRGQQVTLSCSPISGHRSVSWYQQTPGQGLQFLFEYFSETQRNKGNFPGRFSGRQFSNSRSEMNVSTLELGDSALYLCASSLVEGNEQFFGPGTRLTVL.

CDR3 sequence reads: CASSSPGLAGPDTQYF. The CDR3 DNA is TGTGCCAGCAGCTCCCCGGGACTAGCGGGACCAGATACGCAGTATTTT. The chain links TRBV7-9 to TRBJ2-3, with 13 bases matching TRBD2. This CDR3 spans 16 amino acids. The germline CDR1 and CDR2 sequences are SEHNR and FQNEAQ (reference sequence). V trimming: 4 bases; J trimming: 4 bases; junction bases outside the gene matches: 5.

This clone was counted once. This chain uses TRBV5-1 with TRBJ1-5, with D tentatively TRBD1 (6 bases). Germline CDR1 SGHRS, CDR2 YFSETQ. V gave up 4 bases and J gave up 3 bases, with 11 bases separating them. This CDR3 contains 14 residues. In DNA, the CDR3 is TGCGCCAGCAGCGAGGACAGCGTCAATCAGCCCCAGCATTTT. It specifies CASSEDSVNQPQHF.

The chain carries TRBV27 and TRBJ1-2; a weak D match, TRBD1 (5 bases). The CDR3 contains 15 residues. CDR1 is MNHEY and CDR2 is SMNVEV in the germline V gene (reference sequence). V gave up 6 bases and J gave up 3 bases, with 17 bases separating them. CDR3 sequence (DNA): TGTGCCAGCAGCCTTACTCCCGGGGCATACTATGGCTACACCTTC. Its translation: CASSLTPGAYYGYTF.

The gene calls are TRBV2 and TRBJ2-1; tentative D call: TRBD2 (6 bases). Germline lookup yields CDR1 SNHLY and CDR2 FYNNEI. This CDR3 contains 15 residues. Trimming pared 3 bases from V and 4 bases from J, leaving 13 bases between. CDR3 sequence (DNA): TGTGCCAGCAGTGATGAGACTAGACCATACAATGAGCAGTTCTTC. Translating it yields CASSDETRPYNEQFF. The full variable domain, rest sourced from reference TRBV2 and TRBJ2-1, is EPEVTQTPSHQVTQMGQEVILRCVPISNHLYFYWYRQILGQKVEFLVSFYNNEISEKSEIFDDQFSVERPDGSNFTLKIRSTKLEDSAMYFCASSDETRPYNEQFFGPGTRLTVL.

The chain uses TRBV27 and TRBJ2-5, with a possible D match to TRBD1 (6 bases). V was pared by 3 bases and J by 3 bases, with 17 bases between. Germline assignment: CDR1 MNHEY and CDR2 SMNVEV (reference sequence). This CDR3 is 16 amino acids long. DNA of the CDR3: TGTGCCAGCAGTTTGTATGGACAGCCGGGCGAAGAGACCCAGTACTTC. Its translation: CASSLYGQPGEETQYF.

This chain connects TRBV6-5 to TRBJ2-7; 12 positions match TRBD2. The CDR3 is 15 residues long. CDR1 MNHEY and CDR2 SVGAGI come from the germline V gene. The V segment lost 4 bases and the J segment 1 base; nucleotides outside the gene matches: 2. The CDR3 protein is CASSWTSGASYEQYF. DNA for the CDR3: TGTGCCAGCAGTTGGACTAGCGGGGCGTCCTACGAGCAGTACTTC.

The chain uses TRBV25-1 and TRBJ1-2; D is possibly TRBD1 (5 bases). The CDR3 totals 12 residues. The V end lost 6 bases, the J end lost 7 bases, and 12 bases lay between the germline ends. CDR1 and CDR2 from the germline V gene are MGHDK and SYGVNS. In DNA form, the CDR3 reads TGTGCCAGCAGCATACCGGGACTTGGCTACACCTTC. Encoded protein: CASSIPGLGYTF.

The gene calls are TRBV6-4 and TRBJ2-3; TRBD1 is a possible D gene (6 bases). Trimming removed 4 bases at V and 1 base at J, with 9 bases between. CDR1 and CDR2 from the germline V gene are MRHNA and SNTAGT. The CDR3 has 14 residues. The CDR3 spells CASSAEGGTDTQYF. In nucleotides, the CDR3 is TGTGCCAGCAGTGCCGAGGGGGGCACAGATACGCAGTATTTT.

The rearrangement joins TRBV19 to TRBJ2-3, with 8 bases fitting TRBD1. The CDR3 runs to 18 residues. Germline CDR1 is LNHDA and CDR2 is SQIVND (reference sequence). The V and J ends lost 3 bases and 2 bases, in that order; junction bases with no gene match: 13. CDR3: CASSIGPSTGDTTDTQYF. CDR3 sequence (DNA): TGTGCCAGTAGTATTGGCCCCTCGACAGGGGATACCACAGATACGCAGTATTTT. Complete variable domain (other parts from reference TRBV19 and TRBJ2-3): DGGITQSPKYLFRKEGQNVTLSCEQNLNHDAMYWYRQDPGQGLRLIYYSQIVNDFQKGDIAEGYSVSREKKESFPLTVTSAQKNPTAFYLCASSIGPSTGDTTDTQYFGPGTRLTVL.

The chain uses TRBV2 and TRBJ2-5; possible D gene TRBD1, 6 bases. The germline V gene encodes CDR1 SNHLY and CDR2 FYNNEI. The V end was cut by 6 bases, the J end by 2 bases, with 13 bases between. This CDR3 has 14 residues. For the CDR3, the DNA is TGTGCCAGCAGCGCGAGGACAGTTCAAGAGACCCAGTACTTC. As protein: CASSARTVQETQYF.

This rearrangement joins TRBV30 to TRBJ2-1; D is tentatively TRBD1 or TRBD2 (5 bases each). The CDR3 covers 12 residues. V lost 1 base to trimming and J lost 5 bases, with 6 bases between them. The germline V gene encodes CDR1 GTSNPN and CDR2 SVGIG (reference sequence). CDR3 nucleotides: TGTGCCTGGAGTGGAGGGGACAATGAGCAGTTCTTC. Amino acids: CAWSGGDNEQFF.

This clone came up once. V usage is TRBV5-4 and J usage is TRBJ1-5, with 9 nucleotides matching TRBD1. The V and J ends lost 4 bases and 7 bases, in that order; junction bases with no gene match: 9. Germline CDR1 reads SGHNT; CDR2 reads YYREEE (reference sequence). CDR3 length: 15 residues. The CDR3 here is CASSPDRGELQPQHF. Here the CDR3 DNA reads TGTGCCAGCAGCCCCGACAGGGGGGAATTACAGCCCCAGCATTTT. Together with reference TRBV5-4 and TRBJ1-5, the CDR3 gives the full variable domain: ETGVTQSPTHLIKTRGQQVTLRCSSQSGHNTVSWYQQALGQGPQFIFQYYREEENGRGNFPPRFSGLQFPNYSSELNVNALELDDSALYLCASSPDRGELQPQHFGDGTRLSIL.

The chain carries TRBV13 and TRBJ2-3, with D unresolved. V lost 5 bases and J 8 bases, leaving 8 bases between the germline ends. This CDR3 comprises 11 residues. Per germline, CDR1 PRHDT and CDR2 FYEKMQ (reference sequence). CDR3 sequence: CASSLTGTQYF. In DNA, the CDR3 is TGTGCCAGCAGCCTCACCGGTACGCAGTATTTT.

The CDR3 DNA follows: TGTGCCAGCAGCGTAGACGGGCTAGCGGGAGGAGGGGGTTACAATGAGCAGTTCTTC. It is translated as CASSVDGLAGGGGYNEQFF. This chain links TRBV9 with TRBJ2-1, with TRBD2 identical over 11 bases. V lost 0 bases, J lost 4 bases, and 12 bases stayed unmatched. The germline gives CDR1 SGDLS, CDR2 YYNGEE. The CDR3 covers 19 residues.

This sequence joins TRBV29-1 and TRBJ2-1, with TRBD2 identical over 9 bases. Germline CDR1 is SQVTM and CDR2 is ANQGSEA. The J segment lost 5 bases and the V segment lost 3 bases, leaving 5 bases of the junction unmatched. This CDR3 has 14 residues. In DNA form, the CDR3 reads TGCAGCGTTGATTCGCCTAGCGGGAACAATGAGCAGTTCTTC. Protein: CSVDSPSGNNEQFF.

The chain combines TRBV27 with TRBJ1-6; D possibly corresponds to TRBD1 (6 bases). This CDR3 has 14 amino acids. Germline V lookup: CDR1 MNHEY, CDR2 SMNVEV (reference sequence). The germline V and J ends were trimmed by 4 bases and 9 bases, with 13 bases remaining between them. The DNA of the CDR3 is TGTGCCAGCAGTTCTTCCGGAGGGGGTTCACCCCTCCACTTT. Residues: CASSSSGGGSPLHF.

This clone was seen just once. The chain has TRBV5-4 and TRBJ1-2; tentative D call: TRBD1 (5 bases). Trimming left V 4 bases short and J 9 bases short, with 10 bases between. The CDR3 has 11 residues. Per germline, CDR1 SGHNT and CDR2 YYREEE (reference sequence). The CDR3 loop reads CASSLRDSYTF. The CDR3 nucleotides read TGTGCCAGCAGCCTCAGGGATAGCTACACCTTC.

The rearrangement joins TRBV5-1 to TRBJ2-6; D gene uncertain. Germline V lookup: CDR1 SGHRS, CDR2 YFSETQ. The V gene lost 2 bases and the J gene lost 0 bases, with 9 bases spanning the gap. The CDR3 totals 16 residues. CDR3 sequence (DNA): TGCGCCAGCAGCTTCGGTATGGGCTCTGGGGCCAACGTCCTGACTTTC. As protein: CASSFGMGSGANVLTF.

This clone was counted once. This rearrangement joins TRBV4-1 to TRBJ2-4; weak D call: TRBD1 (6 bases). The ends were cut back, 3 bases at V and 2 bases at J, with 8 bases in the middle. CDR1 and CDR2 from the germline V gene are MGHRA and YSYEKL. The length of the CDR3 is 14 residues. The CDR3 is CASSHRGPKNIQYF. CDR3 nucleotide sequence: TGCGCCAGCAGCCACAGGGGTCCCAAAAACATTCAGTACTTC.

The rearrangement links TRBV5-4 to TRBJ2-3, with D perhaps matching TRBD2 (6 bases). Between the trimmed V and J ends, which lost 2 bases and 5 bases, there was a span of 15 bases. The CDR3 contains 15 residues. Germline CDR1 is SGHNT and CDR2 is YYREEE (reference sequence). The CDR3 DNA follows: TGTGCCAGCAGCTTAGGAGGGTGGGAATTAGATACGCAGTATTTT. Its translation is CASSLGGWELDTQYF.

The CDR3 here is CASRRDRGSSGYTF. The CDR3 DNA reads as TGTGCCAGCAGGAGGGACAGGGGATCGTCCGGCTACACCTTC. This sequence joins TRBV6-4 and TRBJ1-2; 10 positions agree with TRBD1. V lost 6 bases to trimming and J lost 8 bases; unmatched junction nucleotides: 9. CDR1 MRHNA and CDR2 SNTAGT come from the germline V gene. This CDR3 has 14 amino acids.